Given below is one T cell receptor beta chain in context. The CDR3 is made up of 18 amino acids. CDR1 SGHVS and CDR2 FQNEAQ come from the germline V gene. The V segment lost 1 base and the J segment 1 base; nucleotides outside the gene matches: 11. The data derive from a study of cytomegalovirus exposure and HLA in healthy donors. Healthy bone marrow donors made up the donor group. Researchers ran the PCR with 60 Vbeta and 13 Jbeta primers. Sequencing used immunoSEQ multiplex PCR; TCRdb keeps in-frame clones, though not all of them. The sample totals approximately 30,000 clones. The clonotype originates from a woman between 40 and 50 years old in good health and CMV-seropositive. The rearrangement joins TRBV7-8 to TRBJ2-5; 8 nucleotides align to TRBD2. The sample consisted of PBMCs. For the CDR3, the DNA is TGTGCCAGCAGCTTAGGGAAGGTAGCGGGATACACCCAAGAGACCCAGTACTTC. It yields the protein CASSLGKVAGYTQETQYF.